This section outlines one T cell receptor (beta chain) sequence together with its context. The record originates from a study of blood T cell repertoires in COVID-19. Background on the study: Samples representing acute and convalescent COVID-19 were sourced from the United States, Italy and Spain. From T cells, B-cell-depleted T cells, or PBMCs came the material, which was cDNA or gDNA.

Using immunoSEQ multiplex PCR, the repertoire was profiled, and TCRdb retains in-frame clones only, with some absent. The data show tens of thousands of clones, around 87% seen once. Trimming removed 5 bases from V and 3 bases from J; junction bases left unmatched: 11. CDR1 and CDR2 from the germline V gene are KGHSH and LQKENI. This CDR3 is built from 17 residues. Sample: peripheral blood. This receptor was identified in a human donor in a cohort sampled during active COVID-19. V usage is TRBV18 and J usage is TRBJ2-2, with 8 bases that match TRBD1. CDR3 sequence: CASSNPGQGSDTGELFF. The CDR3 bases are TGTGCCAGCTCAAACCCCGGACAGGGATCGGACACCGGGGAGCTGTTTTTT.